This record covers a single T cell receptor beta chain. The specificity of this receptor is unknown. No base quality information exists; no much larger clone differs at one position. For repertoire sequencing, the TCR beta CDR3 regions were amplified from RNA transcripts. The first round was an RT-PCR using HTBI primers with the Qiagen OneStep RT-PCR kit, and this first round was followed by a second-round multiplex PCR, then size selection and purification. Libraries were sequenced on an Illumina HiSeq2000 using paired-end 100 bp reads. In the authors' own workflow: Reads were processed with SOAPnuke, discarding reads with adapters, uncalled bases, mean Phred below 15, or no exact constant-primer or identifier match. High-quality paired reads were merged with COPE v1.2.5. Each unique nucleotide sequence was treated as a clonotype, and MiTCR v1.1 was used to align the clonotypes to the IMGT TRB V, D and J references. Only V-J combinations with frequency above 0.0001 were analysed, covering approximately 99% of repertoires. For each V-J combination, a TCR clonal expansion and chaos score was defined as the ratio of F50 clonal expansion to chaos observed in the TCRdist matrix. Welch's t-statistics and random forest were used to reduce features to about a dozen V-J combinations, which were fed into a naive Bayes classifier. The similarity between thyroid and blood repertoires was quantified using the Morisita-Horn index. The public reads were reprocessed in TCRdb via fastp at Q25 and MiXCR, keeping in-frame beta chains. Each entry is one CDR3 protein sequence, shown with its most common DNA and genes. What appears here as the V and J calls and clone size reflects TCRdb's work, not the paper's. This sample has hundreds of thousands of distinct CDR3 sequences in its table, and about 21% of those were observed once. The ten largest account for 2.5% to 3% of the sample.

A patient counted as having stable hyperthyroidism if there was no progression to ophthalmopathy within 18 months of follow-up. Hyperthyroidism patients were newly diagnosed, with disease duration under 2 months, and aged 18 to 65 years. Anyone with other autoimmune diseases, uncontrolled infections, pregnancy or lactation was excluded from the study. Clinical symptoms, serum thyroxine, TRAb, thyroid ultrasound and orbital computed tomography were used for diagnosis. Using Ficoll-Paque density gradient centrifugation, PBMCs were isolated from about 9.2 ml of fresh peripheral blood. Trizol reagent was used to extract the total RNA, and its quality was then checked on an Agilent 2100 Bioanalyzer. This sample is drawn from a study of Graves' ophthalmopathy and Graves' hyperthyroidism (dated by TCRdb to about 2018). Looking at the study overall: Peripheral blood was collected before any treatment was given, at the time of initial diagnosis. To tell Graves' ophthalmopathy apart from Graves' hyperthyroidism, and to predict which patients would progress to ophthalmopathy, the study relied on TCR beta repertoire signatures. In total, 135 blood samples were TCR-sequenced: fewer than 50 ophthalmopathy, 75 hyperthyroidism and some 17 hyperthyroidism-to-ophthalmopathy patients. To explore V-J signatures distinguishing ophthalmopathy from hyperthyroidism, a discovery set of 100 patients (fewer than 45 ophthalmopathy, roughly 55 stable hyperthyroidism) was enrolled. For independent validation, a separate cohort was made up of about 18 hyperthyroidism patients plus 17 patients who later progressed from hyperthyroidism to ophthalmopathy. In more than five hyperthyroidism patients, T-cell repertoires of thyroid tissue and blood were compared. Following sample collection, hyperthyroidism patients were given methimazole at a starting dose of 30 mg daily, and ophthalmopathy patients were given high-dose intravenous methylprednisolone. The 90 or so discovery patients were randomly split 7:3 into training and test sets. On the study overall, not on this receptor specifically: No statistical method was used to set the sample size in advance, and the investigators knew which group each participant was assigned to. Most of the expanded thyroid clonotypes with a frequency above 0.001 were also detected in blood, and it was suggested that the thyroid immune response may be reflected by blood repertoires. In validation, the model predicted ophthalmopathy progression with about 71% sensitivity and roughly 72% specificity; roughly eleven predicted patients were CT-confirmed with GO in a median of 6.5 months. In cross-validation, the 13-signature model distinguished ophthalmopathy from stable hyperthyroidism with about 89% sensitivity and 81% to 82% specificity, while in the test set the corresponding values were about 80% and 75%.

Inclusive of the bounding cysteine and phenylalanine, the CDR3 is 11 residues long. Just CDR3 DNA is preserved here, 33 bases in frame from base 1. CDR1 and CDR2 are drawn from the germline V gene (reference sequence): LNHDA, SQIVND. V is pared back by 3 bases and J by 8 bases, with 7 bases lying between the germline termini. This chain is built from TRBV19 and TRBJ1-2; the D gene lacks a confident call. The specimen sequenced was peripheral blood. The clonotype originates from a woman under 30 with stable Graves' hyperthyroidism. Donor details come from another sample of the same person, matched by shared clones. Read as DNA, the sequence is TGTGCCAGTAGTATTGGTGGAGGCTACACCTTC. This is translated as CASSIGGGYTF.